This T cell receptor (beta chain) stems from a study of T-cell reconstitution after alpha-beta-depleted transplantation in children listed by TCRdb under 2016. Describing the broader study: Using TCR repertoire profiling, the study quantitatively followed how T-cell immune reconstitution unfolded in children after TCRalphabeta/CD19-depleted allogeneic hematopoietic cell transplantation.

The study at large found these results: In some patients, the high TCRbeta diversity seen at day 60 was put down to recipient T cells and intrathymic progenitors that had survived conditioning. The frequencies of hyperexpanded clones fell over the following months, and after one year, T-cell counts and TCRbeta diversity were mostly attributed to newly produced T cells. The apparently early recovery of alphabetaT-cell counts about two months after transplant reportedly depended on only several hundred rapidly expanded clones that came from non-depleted graft cells.

Libraries were constructed by PCR. Sequencing used an Illumina HiSeq 2500. To normalize quantification of the TCRbeta repertoire, the TCR libraries were built with molecular barcoding that relied on unique molecular identifiers. TCRdb reprocessed the public reads (quality trimming at Q25 with fastp, clone calling with MiXCR) and kept in-frame beta chains. Every CDR3 protein is listed once, alongside the most common genes and DNA of its rows. In this sample the table shows roughly 570,000 distinct CDR3 sequences, 27% of which occur a single time. The ten largest clones represent 36% of the sample. As for this clonotype: No antigen is known for it. No much larger clone is present one base from it, and per-base qualities are unavailable.

This specimen's treatment or condition label, interpreted: allogeneic hematopoietic cell transplantation with graft depleted of TCRalphabeta T cells and CD19 B cells. TCRalphabeta/CD19-depleted allogeneic hematopoietic cell grafts were given to the transplant recipients, all of whom were children. The clonotype was recovered from a boy less than two years old with Wiskott-Aldrich syndrome, due to receive a stem cell transplant. The specimen comprised PBMCs, sampled before TCRalphabeta/CD19-depleted stem cell transplant.

The CDR3 corresponds to CSARPTVGKTQYF. The DNA sequence is as follows: TGCAGTGCTAGACCGACAGTAGGAAAGACCCAGTACTTC. The V and J segments used are TRBV20-1 and TRBJ2-5; the D gene is perhaps TRBD1, from 5 matching bases. Including cysteine and phenylalanine, the CDR3 has 13 amino acids. Only CDR3 DNA is held: 39 bases, read in frame from base 1. The trim is 2 bases for V and 6 bases for J, with a gap of 13 bases between the germline ends. According to the germline V gene (reference sequence), CDR1 reads DFQATT and CDR2 reads SNEGSKA.